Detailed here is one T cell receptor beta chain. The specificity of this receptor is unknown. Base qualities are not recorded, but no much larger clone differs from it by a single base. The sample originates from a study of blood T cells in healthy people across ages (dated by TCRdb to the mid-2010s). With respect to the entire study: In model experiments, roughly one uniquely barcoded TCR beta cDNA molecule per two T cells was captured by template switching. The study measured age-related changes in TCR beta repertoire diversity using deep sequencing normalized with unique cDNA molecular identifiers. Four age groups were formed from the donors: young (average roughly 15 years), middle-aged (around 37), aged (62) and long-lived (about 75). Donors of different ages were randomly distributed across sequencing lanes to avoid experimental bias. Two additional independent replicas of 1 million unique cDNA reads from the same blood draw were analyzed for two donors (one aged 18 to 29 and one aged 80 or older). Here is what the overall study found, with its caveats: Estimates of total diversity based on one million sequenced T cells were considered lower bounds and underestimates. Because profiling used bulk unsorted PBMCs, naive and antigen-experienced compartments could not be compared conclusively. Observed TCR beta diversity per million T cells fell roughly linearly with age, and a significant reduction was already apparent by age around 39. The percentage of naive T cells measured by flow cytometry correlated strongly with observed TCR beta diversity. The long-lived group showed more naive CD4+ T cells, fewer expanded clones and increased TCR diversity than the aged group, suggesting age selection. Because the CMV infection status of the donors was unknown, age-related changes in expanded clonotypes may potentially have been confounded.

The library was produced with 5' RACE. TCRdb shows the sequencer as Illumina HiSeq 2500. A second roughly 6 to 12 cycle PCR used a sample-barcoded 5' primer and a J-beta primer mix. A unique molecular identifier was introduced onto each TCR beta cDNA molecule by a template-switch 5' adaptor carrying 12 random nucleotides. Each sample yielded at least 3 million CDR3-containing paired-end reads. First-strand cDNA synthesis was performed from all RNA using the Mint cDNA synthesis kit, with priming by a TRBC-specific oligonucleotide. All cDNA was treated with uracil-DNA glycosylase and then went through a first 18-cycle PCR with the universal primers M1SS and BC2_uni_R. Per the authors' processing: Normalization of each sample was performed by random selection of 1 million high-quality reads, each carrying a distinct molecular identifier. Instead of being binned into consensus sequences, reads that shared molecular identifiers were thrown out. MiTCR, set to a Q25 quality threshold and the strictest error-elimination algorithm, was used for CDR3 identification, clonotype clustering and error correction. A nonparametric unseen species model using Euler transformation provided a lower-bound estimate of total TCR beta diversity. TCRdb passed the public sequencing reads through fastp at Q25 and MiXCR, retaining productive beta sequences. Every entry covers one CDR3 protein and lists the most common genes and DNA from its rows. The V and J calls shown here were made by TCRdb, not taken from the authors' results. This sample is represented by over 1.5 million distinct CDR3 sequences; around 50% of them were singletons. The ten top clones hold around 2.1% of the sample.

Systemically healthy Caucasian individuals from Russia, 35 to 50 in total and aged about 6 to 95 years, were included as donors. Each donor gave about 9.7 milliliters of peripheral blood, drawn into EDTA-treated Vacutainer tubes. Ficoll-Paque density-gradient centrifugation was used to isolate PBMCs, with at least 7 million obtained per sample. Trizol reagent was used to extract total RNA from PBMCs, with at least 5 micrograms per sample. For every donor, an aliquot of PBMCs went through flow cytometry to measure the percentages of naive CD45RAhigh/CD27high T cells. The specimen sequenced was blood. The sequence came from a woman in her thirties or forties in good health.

The CDR3 has the sequence CASGFEGETQYF. The DNA sequence is as follows: TGTGCTAGTGGTTTCGAGGGGGAGACCCAGTACTTC. The V and J segments used are TRBV12-5 and TRBJ2-5; the D gene assignment is perhaps TRBD1 or TRBD2, with each matching 5 bases. Sequences LGHNT (CDR1) and FRNRAP (CDR2) are obtained from the germline V gene. The CDR3 measures 12 amino acids from cysteine to phenylalanine. Only the CDR3 portion is preserved as DNA: 36 bases, with reading frame beginning at the first base. V and J lose 3 bases and 5 bases, and a span of 7 bases separates them.